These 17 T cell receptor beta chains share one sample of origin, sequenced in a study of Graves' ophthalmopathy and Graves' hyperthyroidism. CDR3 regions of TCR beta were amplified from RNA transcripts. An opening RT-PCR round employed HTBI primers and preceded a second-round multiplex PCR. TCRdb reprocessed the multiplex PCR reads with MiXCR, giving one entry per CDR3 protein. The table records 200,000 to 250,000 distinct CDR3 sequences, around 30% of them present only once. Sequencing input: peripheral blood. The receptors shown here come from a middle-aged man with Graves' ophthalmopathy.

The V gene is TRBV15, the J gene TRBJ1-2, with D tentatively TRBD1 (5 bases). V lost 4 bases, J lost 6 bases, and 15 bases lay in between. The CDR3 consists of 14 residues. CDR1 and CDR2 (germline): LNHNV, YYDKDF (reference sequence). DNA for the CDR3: TGTGCCACCAGCATCCGTCGGGGGAGTGATGGCTACACCTTC. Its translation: CATSIRRGSDGYTF.

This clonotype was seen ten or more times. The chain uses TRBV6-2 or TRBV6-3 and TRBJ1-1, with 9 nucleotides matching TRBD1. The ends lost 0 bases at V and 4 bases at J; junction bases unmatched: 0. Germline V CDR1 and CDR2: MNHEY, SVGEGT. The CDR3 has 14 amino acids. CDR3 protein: CASSYSGQGTEAFF. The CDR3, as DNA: TGTGCCAGCAGTTACTCGGGACAGGGCACTGAAGCTTTCTTT.

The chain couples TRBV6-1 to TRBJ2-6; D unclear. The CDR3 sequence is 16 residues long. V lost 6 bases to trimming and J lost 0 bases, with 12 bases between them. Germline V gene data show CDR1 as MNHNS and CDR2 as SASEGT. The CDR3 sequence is CASSTKATSGANVLTF. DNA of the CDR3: TGTGCCAGCAGCACTAAGGCTACCTCTGGGGCCAACGTCCTGACTTTC.

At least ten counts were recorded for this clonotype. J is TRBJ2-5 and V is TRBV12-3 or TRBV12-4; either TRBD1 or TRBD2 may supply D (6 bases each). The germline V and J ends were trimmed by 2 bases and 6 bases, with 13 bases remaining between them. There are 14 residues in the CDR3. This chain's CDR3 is CASSLSRGGQTQYF. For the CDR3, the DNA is TGTGCCAGCAGTTTATCCAGGGGAGGACAGACCCAGTACTTC.

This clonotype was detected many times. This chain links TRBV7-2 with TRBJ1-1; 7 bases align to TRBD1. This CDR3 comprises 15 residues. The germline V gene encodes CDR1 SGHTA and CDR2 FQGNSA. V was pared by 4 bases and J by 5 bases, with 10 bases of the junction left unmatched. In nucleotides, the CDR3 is TGTGCCAGCAGCTCCTCAGGGGGAAAAGTAACTGAAGCTTTCTTT. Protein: CASSSSGGKVTEAFF.

CDR3 sequence reads: CASSISTLQPQHF. In DNA form, the CDR3 reads TGTGCCAGTAGTATCTCCACCCTCCAGCCCCAGCATTTT. The rearrangement links TRBV19 to TRBJ1-5; no firm D call. V shed 3 bases and J shed 7 bases, with 10 bases lying between them. Germline V lookup: CDR1 LNHDA, CDR2 SQIVND (reference sequence). This CDR3 has 13 residues.

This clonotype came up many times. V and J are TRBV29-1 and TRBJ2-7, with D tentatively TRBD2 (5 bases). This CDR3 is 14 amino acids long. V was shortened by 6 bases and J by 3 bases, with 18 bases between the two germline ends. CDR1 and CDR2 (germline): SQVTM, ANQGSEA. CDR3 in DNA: TGCAGCGTCCAAAAAGGACTGATCTTCTACGAGCAGTACTTC. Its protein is CSVQKGLIFYEQYF.

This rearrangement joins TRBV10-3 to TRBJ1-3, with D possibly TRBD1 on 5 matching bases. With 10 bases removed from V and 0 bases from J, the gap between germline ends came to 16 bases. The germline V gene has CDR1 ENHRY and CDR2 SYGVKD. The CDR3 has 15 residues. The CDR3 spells CATFRDGFSGNTIYF. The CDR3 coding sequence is TGTGCCACATTTCGGGACGGATTCTCTGGAAACACCATATATTTT.

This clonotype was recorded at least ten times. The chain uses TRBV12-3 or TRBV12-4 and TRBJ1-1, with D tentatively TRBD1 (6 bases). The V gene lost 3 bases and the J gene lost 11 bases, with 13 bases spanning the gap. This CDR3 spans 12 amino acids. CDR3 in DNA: TGTGCCAGCAGTTTTGGCAACCAGGGGGCTTTCTTT. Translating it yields CASSFGNQGAFF.

The CDR3 DNA reads as TGTGCCAGCAGTTTCGGTCACGAGAGAGAGCAGTACTTC. Amino acid sequence: CASSFGHEREQYF. The chain is built from TRBV28 and TRBJ2-7, with no clear D. The germline V gene has CDR1 MDHEN and CDR2 SYDVKM. The CDR3 totals 13 residues. V lost 3 bases, J lost 7 bases, and 13 bases lay in between.

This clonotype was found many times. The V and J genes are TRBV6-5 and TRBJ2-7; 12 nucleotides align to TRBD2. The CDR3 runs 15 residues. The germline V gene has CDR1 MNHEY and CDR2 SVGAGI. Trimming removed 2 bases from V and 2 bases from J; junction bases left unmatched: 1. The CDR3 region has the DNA TGTGCCAGCAGTTACCGGACTAGCGGGACCTACGAGCAGTACTTC. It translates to CASSYRTSGTYEQYF.

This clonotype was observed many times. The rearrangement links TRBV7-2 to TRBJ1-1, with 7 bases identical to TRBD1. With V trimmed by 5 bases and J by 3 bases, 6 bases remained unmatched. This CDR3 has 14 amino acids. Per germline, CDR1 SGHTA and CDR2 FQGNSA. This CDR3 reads CASSGRQGYTEAFF. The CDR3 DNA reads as TGTGCCAGCAGCGGCCGACAGGGTTACACTGAAGCTTTCTTT.

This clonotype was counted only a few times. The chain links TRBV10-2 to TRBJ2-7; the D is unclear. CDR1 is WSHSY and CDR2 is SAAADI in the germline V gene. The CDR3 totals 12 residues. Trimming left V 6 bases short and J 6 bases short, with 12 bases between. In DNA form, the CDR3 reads TGCGCCAGCAGGACCAGAACGACCGAGCAGTACTTC. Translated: CASRTRTTEQYF.

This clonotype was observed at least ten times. The CDR3 spells CASSPSRSPGTEAFF. The CDR3 region has the DNA TGTGCCAGCAGTCCCTCAAGGAGTCCAGGCACTGAAGCTTTCTTT. The chain recombines TRBV27 with TRBJ1-1; unclear D gene. The germline CDR1 and CDR2 sequences are MNHEY and SMNVEV (reference sequence). This CDR3 region has 15 residues. V was shortened by 5 bases and J by 4 bases, with 17 bases between the two germline ends.

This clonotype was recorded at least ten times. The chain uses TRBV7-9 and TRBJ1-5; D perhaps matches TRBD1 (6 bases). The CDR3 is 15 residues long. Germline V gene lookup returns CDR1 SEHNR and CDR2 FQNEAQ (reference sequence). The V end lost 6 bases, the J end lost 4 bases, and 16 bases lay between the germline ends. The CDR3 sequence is CASSSAGERNQPQHF. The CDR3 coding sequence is TGTGCCAGCAGTTCCGCAGGGGAAAGAAATCAGCCCCAGCATTTT. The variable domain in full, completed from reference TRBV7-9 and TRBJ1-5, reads DTGVSQNPRHKITKRGQNVTFRCDPISEHNRLYWYRQTLGQGPEFLTYFQNEAQLEKSRLLSDRFSAERPKGSFSTLEIQRTEQGDSAMYLCASSSAGERNQPQHFGDGTRLSIL.

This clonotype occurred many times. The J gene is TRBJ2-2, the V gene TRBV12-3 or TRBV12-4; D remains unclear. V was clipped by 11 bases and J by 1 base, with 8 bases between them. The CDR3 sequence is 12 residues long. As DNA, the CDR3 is TGTGCCGGTTTAAGGAACACCGGGGAGCTGTTTTTT. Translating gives CAGLRNTGELFF.

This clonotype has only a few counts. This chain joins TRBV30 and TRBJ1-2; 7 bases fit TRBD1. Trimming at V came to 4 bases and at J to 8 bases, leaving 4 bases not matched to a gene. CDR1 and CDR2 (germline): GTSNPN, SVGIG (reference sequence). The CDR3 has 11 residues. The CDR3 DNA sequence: TGTGCCTGGACCCAGGGGGGCGGCTACACCTTC. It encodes CAWTQGGGYTF.